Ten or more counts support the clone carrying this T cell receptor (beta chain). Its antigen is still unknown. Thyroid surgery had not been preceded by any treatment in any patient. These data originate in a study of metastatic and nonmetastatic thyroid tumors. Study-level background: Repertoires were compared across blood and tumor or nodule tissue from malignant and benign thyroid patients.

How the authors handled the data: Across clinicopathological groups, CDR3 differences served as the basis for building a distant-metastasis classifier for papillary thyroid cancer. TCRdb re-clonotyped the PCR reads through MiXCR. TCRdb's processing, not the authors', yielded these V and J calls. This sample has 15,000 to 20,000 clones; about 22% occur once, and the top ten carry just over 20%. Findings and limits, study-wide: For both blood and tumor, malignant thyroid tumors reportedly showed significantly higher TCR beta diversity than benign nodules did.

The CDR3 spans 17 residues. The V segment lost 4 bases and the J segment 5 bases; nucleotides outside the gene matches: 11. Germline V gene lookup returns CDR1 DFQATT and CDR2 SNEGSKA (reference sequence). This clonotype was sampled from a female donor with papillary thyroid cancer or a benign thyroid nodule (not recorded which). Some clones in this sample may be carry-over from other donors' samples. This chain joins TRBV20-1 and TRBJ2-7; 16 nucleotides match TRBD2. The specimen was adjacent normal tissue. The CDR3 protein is CSATNGTSGRAVNEQYF. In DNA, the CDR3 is TGCAGTGCTACCAACGGGACTAGCGGGAGGGCCGTTAACGAGCAGTACTTC.